The following is a T cell receptor beta chain sequence with its context. The target antigen is unknown. At one boundary the junction diverges from the germline segment, which might be a read error. Germline V gives CDR1 SQVTM, CDR2 ANQGSEA. CDR3 length: 14 residues. A J-beta primer mix and a sample-barcoded 5' primer were used in a second PCR of roughly 6 to 12 cycles. A template-switch adaptor containing 12 random nucleotides labeled each cDNA molecule. Paired-end reads containing CDR3 totaled no fewer than 2.5 million for each sample. One entry per CDR3 protein results from TCRdb running MiXCR on the 5' RACE reads. The table lists hundreds of thousands of distinct CDR3 sequences, roughly 20% of them singletons. The source of the sample is a study of blood T cells in healthy people across ages. Study-level results: A roughly linear age-dependent decrease characterized TCR beta diversity per million T cells. Naive and antigen-experienced cells could not be conclusively compared, given unsorted PBMCs.

The receptor was isolated from a man between 65 and 85 years old in good health. Sequenced: blood. The genes are TRBV29-1 and TRBJ2-2; D unresolved. CDR3 protein: CGVLFSTNTGELFF. The CDR3 region has the DNA TGCGGCGTTCTGTTCTCCACGAACACCGGGGAGCTGTTTTTT.